This T cell receptor beta chain came from a study of blood T cell repertoires in COVID-19. The repertoire was sequenced with immunoSEQ multiplex PCR; TCRdb's copy has only in-frame clones and lacks some. The data hold approximately 300,000 clones, with 85% to 90% observed a single time. This CDR3 is built from 13 residues. Trimming took 7 bases from V and 4 from J, leaving 11 bases between them. This clone is a singleton in its sample. This rearrangement joins TRBV12-3 or TRBV12-4 to TRBJ1-5; unclear D gene. The sequence came from a woman aged 40 to 49 with COVID-19, enrolled during active disease. The sample was peripheral blood. Written as DNA, the CDR3 is TGTGCCAGCAACTCCTCCCCAAATCAGCCCCAGCATTTT. Amino acid sequence: CASNSSPNQPQHF.